This TCR beta chain was sequenced for a study of blood T cell repertoires in COVID-19. Trimming removed 8 bases from V and 5 bases from J; junction bases left unmatched: 7. Germline V gene lookup returns CDR1 SGHAT and CDR2 FQNNGV. CDR3 length: 13 residues. The repertoire was sequenced with immunoSEQ multiplex PCR; TCRdb's copy has only in-frame clones and lacks some. The sample yields approximately 150,000 clones, about 88% seen once. The receptor comes from a woman in her forties or fifties with COVID-19, enrolled during active disease. The sequencing input was peripheral blood. This chain joins TRBV11-2 and TRBJ2-5; 8 bases agree with TRBD2. Here the CDR3 reads CASRESGGETQYF. DNA of the CDR3: TGTGCCAGCCGAGAGAGCGGGGGTGAGACCCAGTACTTC.